The entry below gives a single T cell receptor beta chain sequence along with its context. No antigen is known for it. Clones were read by immunoSEQ multiplex PCR, and TCRdb kept only the in-frame ones, dropping some. The sample has 55,000 to 65,000 clones; around 94% are singletons. With 5 bases removed from V and 4 bases from J, the gap between germline ends came to 11 bases. CDR1 and CDR2 from the germline V gene are SGHVS and FNYEAQ. The CDR3 contains 13 residues. The data belong to a study of human versus mouse CDR3 diversity and MHC coevolution. Notes on the study in general: Mice had fewer CDR3 deletions and insertions than humans on average. By iCHAO1, human TCR beta clonotypes numbered about 1.6 million, the most.

The chain couples TRBV7-6 to TRBJ2-5; TRBD2 might be the D (6 bases). Sequencing used naive CD4+ T cells from blood. Subset specified: CD45RO-negative CD62L-positive naive CD4 T cells. The clonotype originates from a person between 55 and 69 years old in good health. CDR3 coding DNA: TGTGCCAGCAGCCCGGGGGTGGGAGAGACCCAGTACTTC. Amino acids: CASSPGVGETQYF.